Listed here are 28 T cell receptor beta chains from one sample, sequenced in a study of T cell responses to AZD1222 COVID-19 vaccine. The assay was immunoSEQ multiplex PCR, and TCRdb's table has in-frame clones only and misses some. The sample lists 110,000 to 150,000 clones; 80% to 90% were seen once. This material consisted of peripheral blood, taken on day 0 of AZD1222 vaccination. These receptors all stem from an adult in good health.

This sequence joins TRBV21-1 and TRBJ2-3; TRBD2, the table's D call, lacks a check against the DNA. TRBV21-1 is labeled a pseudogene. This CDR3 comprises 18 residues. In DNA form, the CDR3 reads TGTGCCAGCAGCAACATTCCCCTAGCGGGGGGGCGGGGAGATACGCAGTATTTT. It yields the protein CASSNIPLAGGRGDTQYF.

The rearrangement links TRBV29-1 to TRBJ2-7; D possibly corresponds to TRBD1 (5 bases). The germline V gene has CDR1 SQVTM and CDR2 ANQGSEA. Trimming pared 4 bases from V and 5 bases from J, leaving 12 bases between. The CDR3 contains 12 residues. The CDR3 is CSVVAGPHEQYF. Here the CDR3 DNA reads TGCAGCGTTGTGGCAGGGCCCCACGAGCAGTACTTC.

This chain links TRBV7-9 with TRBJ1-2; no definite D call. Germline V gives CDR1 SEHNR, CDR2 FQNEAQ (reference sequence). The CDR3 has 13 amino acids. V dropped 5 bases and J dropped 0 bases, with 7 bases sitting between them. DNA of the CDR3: TGTGCCAGCAGCGAGGGCACTAACTATGGCTACACCTTC. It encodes CASSEGTNYGYTF.

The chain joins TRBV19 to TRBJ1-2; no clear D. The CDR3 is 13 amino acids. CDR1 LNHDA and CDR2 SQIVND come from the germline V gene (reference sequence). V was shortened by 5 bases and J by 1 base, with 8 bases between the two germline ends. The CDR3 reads CASSDLLNYGYTF. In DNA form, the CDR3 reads TGTGCCAGTAGTGACCTCCTTAACTATGGCTACACCTTC.

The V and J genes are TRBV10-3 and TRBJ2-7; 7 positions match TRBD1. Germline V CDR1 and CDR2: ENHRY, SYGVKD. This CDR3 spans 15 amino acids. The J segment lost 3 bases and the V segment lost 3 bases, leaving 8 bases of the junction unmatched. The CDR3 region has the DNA TGTGCCATCAGTGATGTAAGACAGGGCGACTACGAGCAGTACTTC. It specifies CAISDVRQGDYEQYF.

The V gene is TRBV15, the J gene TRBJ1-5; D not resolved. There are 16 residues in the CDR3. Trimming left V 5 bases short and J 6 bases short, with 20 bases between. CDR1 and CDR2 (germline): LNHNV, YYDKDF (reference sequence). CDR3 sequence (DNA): TGTGCCACCAGCTCCACCAGAGGATTAGGAGGTCAGCCCCAGCATTTT. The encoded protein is CATSSTRGLGGQPQHF.

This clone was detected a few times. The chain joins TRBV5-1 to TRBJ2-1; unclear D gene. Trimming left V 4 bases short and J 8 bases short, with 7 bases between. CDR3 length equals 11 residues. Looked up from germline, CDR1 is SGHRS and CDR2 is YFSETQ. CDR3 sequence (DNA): TGCGCCAGCAGCCTGACCTATGAGCAGTTCTTC. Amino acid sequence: CASSLTYEQFF. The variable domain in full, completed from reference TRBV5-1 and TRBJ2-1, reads KAGVTQTPRYLIKTRGQQVTLSCSPISGHRSVSWYQQTPGQGLQFLFEYFSETQRNKGNFPGRFSGRQFSNSRSEMNVSTLELGDSALYLCASSLTYEQFFGPGTRLTVL.

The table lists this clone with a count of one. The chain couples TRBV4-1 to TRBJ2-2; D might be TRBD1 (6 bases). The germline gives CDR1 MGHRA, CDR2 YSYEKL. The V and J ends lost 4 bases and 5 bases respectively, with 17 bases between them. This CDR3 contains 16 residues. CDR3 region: CASSPEQGVRTGELFF. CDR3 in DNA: TGCGCCAGCAGCCCCGAACAGGGTGTGAGAACCGGGGAGCTGTTTTTT.

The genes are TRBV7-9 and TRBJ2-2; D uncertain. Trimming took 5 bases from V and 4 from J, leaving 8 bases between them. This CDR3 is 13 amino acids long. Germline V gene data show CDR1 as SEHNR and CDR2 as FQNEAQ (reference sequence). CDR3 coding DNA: TGTGCCAGCAGCCCGTACACCACCGGGGAGCTGTTTTTT. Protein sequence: CASSPYTTGELFF. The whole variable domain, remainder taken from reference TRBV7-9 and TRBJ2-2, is DTGVSQNPRHKITKRGQNVTFRCDPISEHNRLYWYRQTLGQGPEFLTYFQNEAQLEKSRLLSDRFSAERPKGSFSTLEIQRTEQGDSAMYLCASSPYTTGELFFGEGSRLTVL.

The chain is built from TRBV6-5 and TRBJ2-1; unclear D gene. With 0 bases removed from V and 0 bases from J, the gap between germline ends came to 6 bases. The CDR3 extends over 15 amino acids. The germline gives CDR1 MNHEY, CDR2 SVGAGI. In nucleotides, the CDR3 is TGTGCCAGCAGTTACTCCGCAGGCTCCTACAATGAGCAGTTCTTC. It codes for CASSYSAGSYNEQFF.

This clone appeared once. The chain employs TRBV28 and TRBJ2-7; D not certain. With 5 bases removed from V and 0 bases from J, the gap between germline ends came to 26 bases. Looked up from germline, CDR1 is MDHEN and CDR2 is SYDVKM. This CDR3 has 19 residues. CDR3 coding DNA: TGTGCCAGCAGTCCCCCCACCCTTGGCCCCTCCACCCTCTCCTACGAGCAGTACTTC. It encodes CASSPPTLGPSTLSYEQYF.

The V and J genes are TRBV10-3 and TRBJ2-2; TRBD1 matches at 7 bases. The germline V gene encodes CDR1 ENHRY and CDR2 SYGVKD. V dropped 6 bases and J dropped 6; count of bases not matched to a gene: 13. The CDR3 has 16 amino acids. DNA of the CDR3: TGTGCCATCAGCCACCGCGACAGGGAGTCGTCCGGGGAGCTGTTTTTT. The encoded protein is CAISHRDRESSGELFF.

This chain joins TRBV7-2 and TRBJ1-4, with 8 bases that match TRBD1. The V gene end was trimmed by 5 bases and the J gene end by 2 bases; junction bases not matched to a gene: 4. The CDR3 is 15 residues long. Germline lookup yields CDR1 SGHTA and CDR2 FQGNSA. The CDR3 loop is CASSPTGVTNEKLFF. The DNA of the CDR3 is TGTGCCAGCAGCCCGACAGGGGTGACTAATGAAAAACTGTTTTTT.

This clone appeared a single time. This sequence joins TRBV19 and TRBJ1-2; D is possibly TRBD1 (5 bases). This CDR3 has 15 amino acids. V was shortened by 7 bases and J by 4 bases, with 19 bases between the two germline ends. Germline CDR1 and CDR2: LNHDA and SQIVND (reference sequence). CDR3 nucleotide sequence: TGTGCCAGTACAACCAAAAGGGGCGGTGGCTATGGCTACACCTTC. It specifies CASTTKRGGGYGYTF.

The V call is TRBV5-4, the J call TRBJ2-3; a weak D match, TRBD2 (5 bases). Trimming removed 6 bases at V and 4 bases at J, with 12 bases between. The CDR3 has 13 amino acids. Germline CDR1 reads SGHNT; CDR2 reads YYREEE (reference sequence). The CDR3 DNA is TGTGCCAGCACCCCTGGAGGCCCAGATACGCAGTATTTT. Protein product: CASTPGGPDTQYF.

The CDR3 coding sequence is TGCACCAGCAGCCAATATCGGAGACTAGCGGGAGGGCCCGGGGACAATGAGCAGTTCTTC. Protein product: CTSSQYRRLAGGPGDNEQFF. The V and J genes are TRBV1 and TRBJ2-1; TRBD2, the table's D call, lacks a check against the DNA. TRBV1 is given as a pseudogene. The length of the CDR3 is 20 residues.

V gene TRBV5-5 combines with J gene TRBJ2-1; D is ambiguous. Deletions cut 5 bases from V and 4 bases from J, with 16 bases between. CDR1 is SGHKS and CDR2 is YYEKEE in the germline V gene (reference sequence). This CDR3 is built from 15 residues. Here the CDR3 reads CASSSLRTFYNEQFF. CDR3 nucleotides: TGTGCCAGCAGTTCCCTGAGGACCTTTTACAATGAGCAGTTCTTC.

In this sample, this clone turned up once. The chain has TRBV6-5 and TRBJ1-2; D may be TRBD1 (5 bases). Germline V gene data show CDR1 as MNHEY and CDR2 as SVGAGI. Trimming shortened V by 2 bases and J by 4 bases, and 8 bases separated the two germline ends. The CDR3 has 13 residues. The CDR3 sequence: CASSYRGTYGYTF. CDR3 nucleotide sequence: TGTGCCAGCAGTTACAGAGGGACCTATGGCTACACCTTC.

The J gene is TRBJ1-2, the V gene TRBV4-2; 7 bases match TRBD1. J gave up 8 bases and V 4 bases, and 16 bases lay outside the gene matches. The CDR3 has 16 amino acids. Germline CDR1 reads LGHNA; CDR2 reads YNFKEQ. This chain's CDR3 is CASSPGGTASDAGYTF. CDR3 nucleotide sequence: TGTGCCAGCAGCCCGGGAGGGACAGCCTCAGATGCGGGCTACACCTTC.

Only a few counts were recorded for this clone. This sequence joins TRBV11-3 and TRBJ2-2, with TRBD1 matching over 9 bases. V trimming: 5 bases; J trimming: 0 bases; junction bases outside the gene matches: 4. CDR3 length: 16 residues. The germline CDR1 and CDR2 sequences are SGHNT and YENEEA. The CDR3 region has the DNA TGTGCCAGCAGCCCCCACAGGGGGCCGAACACCGGGGAGCTGTTTTTT. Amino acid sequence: CASSPHRGPNTGELFF.

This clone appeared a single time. The CDR3 DNA sequence: TGTGCCAGCAGTTGGGACAGGCACTATGGCTACACCTTC. It translates to CASSWDRHYGYTF. This sequence joins TRBV6-5 and TRBJ1-2; 8 positions match TRBD1. V shed 4 bases, J shed 3 bases, and the junction held 1 base outside the gene matches. CDR3 length: 13 amino acids. Germline assignment: CDR1 MNHEY and CDR2 SVGAGI.

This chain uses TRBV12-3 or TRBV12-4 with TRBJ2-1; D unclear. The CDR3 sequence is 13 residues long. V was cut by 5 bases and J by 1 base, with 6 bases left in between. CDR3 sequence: CASSPGSYNEQFF. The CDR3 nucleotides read TGTGCCAGCAGTCCCGGTTCCTACAATGAGCAGTTCTTC.

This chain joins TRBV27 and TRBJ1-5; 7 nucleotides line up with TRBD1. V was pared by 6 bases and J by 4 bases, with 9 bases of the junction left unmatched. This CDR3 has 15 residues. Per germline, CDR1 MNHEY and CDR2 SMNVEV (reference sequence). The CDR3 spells CASSGTVGVNQPQHF. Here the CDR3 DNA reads TGTGCCAGCAGCGGGACAGTGGGGGTTAATCAGCCCCAGCATTTT.

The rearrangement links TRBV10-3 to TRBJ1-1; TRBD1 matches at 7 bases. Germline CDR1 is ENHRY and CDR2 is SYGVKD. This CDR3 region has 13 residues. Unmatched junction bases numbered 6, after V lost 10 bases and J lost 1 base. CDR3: CATTGQQNTEAFF. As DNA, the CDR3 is TGTGCCACCACGGGACAGCAGAACACTGAAGCTTTCTTT.

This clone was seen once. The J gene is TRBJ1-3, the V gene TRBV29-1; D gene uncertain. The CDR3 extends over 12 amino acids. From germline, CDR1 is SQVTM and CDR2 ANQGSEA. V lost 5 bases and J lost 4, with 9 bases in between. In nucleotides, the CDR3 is TGCAGCGTTAGTCTCCCCGGAAACACCATATATTTT. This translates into CSVSLPGNTIYF. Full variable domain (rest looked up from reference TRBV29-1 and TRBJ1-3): SAVISQKPSRDICQRGTSLTIQCQVDSQVTMMFWYRQQPGQSLTLIATANQGSEATYESGFVIDKFPISRPNLTFSTLTVSNMSPEDSSIYLCSVSLPGNTIYFGEGSWLTVV.

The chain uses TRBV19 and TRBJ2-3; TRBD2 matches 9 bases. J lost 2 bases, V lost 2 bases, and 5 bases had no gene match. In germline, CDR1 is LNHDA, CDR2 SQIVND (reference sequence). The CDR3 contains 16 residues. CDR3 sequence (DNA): TGTGCCAGTAGTATATTCGGCGGGGGGGTCACAGATACGCAGTATTTT. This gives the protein CASSIFGGGVTDTQYF.

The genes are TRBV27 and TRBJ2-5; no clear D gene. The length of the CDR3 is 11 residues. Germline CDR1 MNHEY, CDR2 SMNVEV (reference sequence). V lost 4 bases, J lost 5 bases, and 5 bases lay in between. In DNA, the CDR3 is TGTGCCAGCAGTTCCTTTGAGACCCAGTACTTC. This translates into CASSSFETQYF.

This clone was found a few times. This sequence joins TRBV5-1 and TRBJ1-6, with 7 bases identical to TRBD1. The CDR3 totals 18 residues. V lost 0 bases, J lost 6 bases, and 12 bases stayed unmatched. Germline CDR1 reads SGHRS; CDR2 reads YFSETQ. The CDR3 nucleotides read TGCGCCAGCAGCTTGGCCCTTATCCGGGACAGTATTAATTCACCCCTCCACTTT. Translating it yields CASSLALIRDSINSPLHF.